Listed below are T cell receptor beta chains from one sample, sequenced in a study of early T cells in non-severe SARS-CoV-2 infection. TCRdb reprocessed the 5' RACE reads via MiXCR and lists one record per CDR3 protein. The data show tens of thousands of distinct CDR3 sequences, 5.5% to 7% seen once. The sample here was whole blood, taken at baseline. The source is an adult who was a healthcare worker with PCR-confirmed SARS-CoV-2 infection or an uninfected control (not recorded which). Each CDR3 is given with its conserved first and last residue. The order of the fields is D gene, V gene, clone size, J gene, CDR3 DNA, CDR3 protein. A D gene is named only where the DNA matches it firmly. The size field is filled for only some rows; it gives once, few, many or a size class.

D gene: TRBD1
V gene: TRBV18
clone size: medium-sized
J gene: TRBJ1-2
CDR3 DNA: TGTGCCAGCTCACCCGGACAGGACTATGGCTACACCTTC
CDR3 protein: CASSPGQDYGYTF

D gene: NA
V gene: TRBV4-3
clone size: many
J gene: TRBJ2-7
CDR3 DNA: TGCGCCAGCAGCCAAGATCCCGGGGCCTACGAGCAGTACTTC
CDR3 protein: CASSQDPGAYEQYF

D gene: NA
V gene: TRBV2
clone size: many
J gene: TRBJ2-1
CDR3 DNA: TGTGCCAGCAGTGAAGTACTCCCCATTAGCGATGAGCAGTTCTTC
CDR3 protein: CASSEVLPISDEQFF

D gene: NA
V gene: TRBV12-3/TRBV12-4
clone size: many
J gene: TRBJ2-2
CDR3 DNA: TGTGCCACCCGCCGCGGGGTCCGGGAGCTGTTTTTT
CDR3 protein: CATRRGVRELFF

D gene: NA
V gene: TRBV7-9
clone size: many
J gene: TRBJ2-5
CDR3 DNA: TGTGCCAGCAGCCCCGGGAGCCTCCAAGAGACCCAGTACTTC
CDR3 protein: CASSPGSLQETQYF

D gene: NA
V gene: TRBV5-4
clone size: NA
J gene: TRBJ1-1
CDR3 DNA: TGTGCCAGCAGGGGCGGGTCCAAAGGCACTGAAGCTTTCTTT
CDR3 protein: CASRGGSKGTEAFF

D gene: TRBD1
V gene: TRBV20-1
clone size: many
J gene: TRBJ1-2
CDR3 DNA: TGCAGTGCTAGTGGGACAGGCGGCTACACCTTC
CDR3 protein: CSASGTGGYTF

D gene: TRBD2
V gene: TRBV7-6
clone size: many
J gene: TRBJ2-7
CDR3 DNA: TGTGCCAGCAGTCCCTGGACTAGCTCTTCCGAGCAGTACTTC
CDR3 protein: CASSPWTSSSEQYF

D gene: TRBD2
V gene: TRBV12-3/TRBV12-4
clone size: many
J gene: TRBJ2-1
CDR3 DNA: TGTGCCAGCAGTAAGGCTAGCGGGAGTGAGCAGTTCTTC
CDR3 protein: CASSKASGSEQFF

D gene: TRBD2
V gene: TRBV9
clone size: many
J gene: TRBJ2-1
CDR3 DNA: TGTGCCAGCAGCCCAAGGGTGCGGGGGGGCCCCTACAATGAGCAGTTCTTC
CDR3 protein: CASSPRVRGGPYNEQFF

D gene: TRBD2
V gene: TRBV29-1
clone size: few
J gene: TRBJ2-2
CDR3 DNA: TGCAGCGTCTCCGGACTAGCGGGCACCGGGGAGCTGTTTTTT
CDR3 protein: CSVSGLAGTGELFF

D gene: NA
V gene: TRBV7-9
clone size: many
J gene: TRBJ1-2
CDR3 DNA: TGTGCCAGCAGCTTGGAGGGCAGGGCACCGAGCTACACCTTC
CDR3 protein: CASSLEGRAPSYTF

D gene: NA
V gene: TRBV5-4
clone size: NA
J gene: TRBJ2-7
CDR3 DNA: TGTGCCAGCAGCTCAGACCACGGCTACGAGCAGTACTTC
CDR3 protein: CASSSDHGYEQYF

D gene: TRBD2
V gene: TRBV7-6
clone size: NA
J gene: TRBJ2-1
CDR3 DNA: TGTGCCAGCAGATCAGCGGGAGGGCCCGTTAATGAGCAGTTCTTC
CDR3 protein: CASRSAGGPVNEQFF

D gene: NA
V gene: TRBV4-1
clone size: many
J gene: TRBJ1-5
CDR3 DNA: TGCGCCAGCAGCCAAGGGCTGGGAGACTACCCAGCCTTT
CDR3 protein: CASSQGLGDYPAF

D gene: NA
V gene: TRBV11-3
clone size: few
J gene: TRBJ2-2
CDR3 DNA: TGTGCCAGCAGCTTAGTTCCGGGACTTAAGAACACCGGGGAGCTGTTTTTT
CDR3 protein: CASSLVPGLKNTGELFF

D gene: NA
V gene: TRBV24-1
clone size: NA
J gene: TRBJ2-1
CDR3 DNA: TGTGCCACCAGTGACCGTGCCATACCTTCCTACAATGAGCAGTTCTTC
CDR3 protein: CATSDRAIPSYNEQFF

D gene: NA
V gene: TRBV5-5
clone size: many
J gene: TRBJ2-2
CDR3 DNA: TGTGCCAGCAGCTTGGGCCCCAGCTCGAACACCGGGGAGCTGTTTTTT
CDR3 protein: CASSLGPSSNTGELFF

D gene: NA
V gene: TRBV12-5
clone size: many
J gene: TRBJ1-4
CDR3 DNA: TGTGCTAGTGGTTTGGCCTGGGCCCTCTTGGGTGAAAAACTGTTTTTT
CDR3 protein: CASGLAWALLGEKLFF

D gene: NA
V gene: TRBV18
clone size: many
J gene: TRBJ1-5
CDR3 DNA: TGTGCCAGCTCACCTGACGGAGGGGGTCAGCCCCAGCATTTT
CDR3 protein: CASSPDGGGQPQHF

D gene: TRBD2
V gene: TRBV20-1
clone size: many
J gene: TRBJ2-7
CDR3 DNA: TGCAGTGCTAGAAAAACTGGGACTAGCTACGAGCAGTACTTC
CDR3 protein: CSARKTGTSYEQYF

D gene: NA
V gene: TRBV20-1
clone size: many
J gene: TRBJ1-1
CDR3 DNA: TGCAGTGCTTACCCCCGGCAGACTGAAGCTTTCTTT
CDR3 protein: CSAYPRQTEAFF